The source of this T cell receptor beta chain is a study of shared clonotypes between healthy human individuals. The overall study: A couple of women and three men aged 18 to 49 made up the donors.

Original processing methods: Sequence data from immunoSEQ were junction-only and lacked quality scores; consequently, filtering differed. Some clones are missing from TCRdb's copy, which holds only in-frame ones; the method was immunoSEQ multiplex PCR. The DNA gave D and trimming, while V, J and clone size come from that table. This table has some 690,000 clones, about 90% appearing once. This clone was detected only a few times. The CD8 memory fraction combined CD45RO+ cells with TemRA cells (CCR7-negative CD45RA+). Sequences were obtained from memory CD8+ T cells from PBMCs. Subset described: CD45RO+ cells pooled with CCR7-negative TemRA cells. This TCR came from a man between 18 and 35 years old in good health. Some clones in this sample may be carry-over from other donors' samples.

For the CDR3, the DNA is TGCAGCGCCGCTGGGCCAGGGGTCACTGAAGCTTTCTTT. Protein: CSAAGPGVTEAFF. This chain connects TRBV29-1 to TRBJ1-1; possible D gene TRBD1, 6 bases. V shed 7 bases and J shed 4 bases, with 16 bases lying between them. The CDR3 covers 13 residues. The germline V gene has CDR1 SQVTM and CDR2 ANQGSEA.